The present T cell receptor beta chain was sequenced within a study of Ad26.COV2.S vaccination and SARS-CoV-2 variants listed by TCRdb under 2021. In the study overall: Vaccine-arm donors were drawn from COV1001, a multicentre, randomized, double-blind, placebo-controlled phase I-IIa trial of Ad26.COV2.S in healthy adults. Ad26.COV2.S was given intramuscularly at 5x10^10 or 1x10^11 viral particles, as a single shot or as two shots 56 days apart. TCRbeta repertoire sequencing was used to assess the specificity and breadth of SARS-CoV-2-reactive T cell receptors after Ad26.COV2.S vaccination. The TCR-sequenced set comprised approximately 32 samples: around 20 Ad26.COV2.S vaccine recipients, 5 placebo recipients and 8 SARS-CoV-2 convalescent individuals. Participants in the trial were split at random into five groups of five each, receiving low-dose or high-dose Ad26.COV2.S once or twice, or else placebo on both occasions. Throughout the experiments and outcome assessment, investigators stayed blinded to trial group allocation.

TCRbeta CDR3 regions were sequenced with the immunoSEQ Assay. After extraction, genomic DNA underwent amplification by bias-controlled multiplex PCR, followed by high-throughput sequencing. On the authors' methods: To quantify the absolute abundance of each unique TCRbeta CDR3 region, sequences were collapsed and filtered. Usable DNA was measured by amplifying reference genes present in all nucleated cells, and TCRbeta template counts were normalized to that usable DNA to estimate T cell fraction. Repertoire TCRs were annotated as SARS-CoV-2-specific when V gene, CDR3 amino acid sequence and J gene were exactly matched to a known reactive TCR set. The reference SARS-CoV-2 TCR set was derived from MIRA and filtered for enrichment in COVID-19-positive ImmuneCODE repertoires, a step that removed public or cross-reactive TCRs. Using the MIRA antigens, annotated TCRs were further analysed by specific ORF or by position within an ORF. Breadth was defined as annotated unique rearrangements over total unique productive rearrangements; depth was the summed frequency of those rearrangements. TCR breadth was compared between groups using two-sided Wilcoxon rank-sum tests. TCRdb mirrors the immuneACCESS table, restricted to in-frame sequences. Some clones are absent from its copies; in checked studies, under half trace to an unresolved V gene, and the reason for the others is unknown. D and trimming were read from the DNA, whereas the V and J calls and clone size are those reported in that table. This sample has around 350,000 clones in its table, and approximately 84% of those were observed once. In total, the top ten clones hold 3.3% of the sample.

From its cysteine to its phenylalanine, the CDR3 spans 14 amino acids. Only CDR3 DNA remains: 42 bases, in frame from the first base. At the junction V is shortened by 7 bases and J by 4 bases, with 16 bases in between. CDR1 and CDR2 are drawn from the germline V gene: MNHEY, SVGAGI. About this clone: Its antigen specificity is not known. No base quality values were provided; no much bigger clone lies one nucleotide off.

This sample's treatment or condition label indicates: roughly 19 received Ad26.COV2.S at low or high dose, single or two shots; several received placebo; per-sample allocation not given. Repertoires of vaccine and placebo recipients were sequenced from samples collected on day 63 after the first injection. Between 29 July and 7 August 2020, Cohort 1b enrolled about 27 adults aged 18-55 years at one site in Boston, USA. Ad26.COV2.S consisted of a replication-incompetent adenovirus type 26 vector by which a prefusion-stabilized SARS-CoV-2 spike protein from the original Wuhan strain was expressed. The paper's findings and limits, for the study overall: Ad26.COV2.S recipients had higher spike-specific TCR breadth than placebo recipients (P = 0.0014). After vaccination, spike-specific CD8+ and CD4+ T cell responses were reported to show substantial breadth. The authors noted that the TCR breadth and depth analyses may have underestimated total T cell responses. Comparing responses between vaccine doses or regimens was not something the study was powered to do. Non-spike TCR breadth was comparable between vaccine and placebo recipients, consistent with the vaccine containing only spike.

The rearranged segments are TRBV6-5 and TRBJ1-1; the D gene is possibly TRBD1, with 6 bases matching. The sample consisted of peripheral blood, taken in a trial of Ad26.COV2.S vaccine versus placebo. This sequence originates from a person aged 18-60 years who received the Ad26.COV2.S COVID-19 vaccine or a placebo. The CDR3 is CASTTTRGATEAFF. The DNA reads TGTGCCAGCACAACGACGCGGGGGGCCACTGAAGCTTTCTTT.